The 8 T cell receptor beta chains below all came from one sample that was sequenced in a study of OX40 agonist ivuxolimab in advanced cancers. Assay used: immunoSEQ multiplex PCR; TCRdb lists only in-frame clones, some missing. This sample has more than 85,000 clones, with roughly 89% found just once. The sequenced sample was CD4+ or CD8+ T cells sorted from blood, obtained in a trial of the OX40 agonist ivuxolimab. The source is an adult with an advanced solid tumor such as melanoma, head and neck, liver or kidney cancer.

The J gene is TRBJ1-5, the V gene TRBV29-1; the D is unclear. The germline CDR1 and CDR2 sequences are SQVTM and ANQGSEA. The CDR3 extends over 14 amino acids. V gave up 5 bases and J gave up 5 bases, with 16 bases separating them. The CDR3 loop is CSVRTEWADQPQHF. CDR3 sequence (DNA): TGCAGCGTTCGTACAGAGTGGGCGGATCAGCCCCAGCATTTT.

The chain links TRBV30 to TRBJ1-2; perhaps TRBD1 as D (5 bases). Trimming removed 1 base from V and 4 bases from J, with 10 bases in between. There are 13 residues in the CDR3. CDR1 and CDR2 (germline): GTSNPN, SVGIG (reference sequence). In nucleotides, the CDR3 is TGTGCCTGGAGTGAAACAGGCCCCTATGGCTACACCTTC. Protein: CAWSETGPYGYTF. Combining the CDR3 with reference TRBV30 and TRBJ1-2 gives the whole variable domain SQTIHQWPATLVQPVGSPLSLECTVEGTSNPNLYWYRQAAGRGLQLLFYSVGIGQISSEVPQNLSASRPQDRQFILSSKKLLLSDSGFYLCAWSETGPYGYTFGSGTRLTVV.

This clone was seen a single time. The chain employs TRBV5-6 and TRBJ2-1; D gene ambiguous. The V end lost 2 bases, the J end lost 8 bases, and 14 bases lay between the germline ends. Germline V lookup: CDR1 SGHDT, CDR2 YYEEEE. This CDR3 region has 14 residues. The CDR3 DNA follows: TGTGCCAGCAGCTTAGGTCCCACCGGAGATGAGCAGTTCTTC. Protein sequence: CASSLGPTGDEQFF.

The chain links TRBV6-1 to TRBJ1-1; no reliable D call. Germline loops: CDR1 MNHNS, CDR2 SASEGT. V was trimmed by 5 bases and J by 1 base, leaving 8 bases between them. This CDR3 comprises 13 residues. The CDR3 nucleotides read TGTGCCAGCAGTTCCCCAGGGAACACTGAAGCTTTCTTT. Its translation: CASSSPGNTEAFF.

The V call is TRBV6-5, the J call TRBJ1-3; D unclear. V lost 0 bases and J lost 2, with 8 bases in between. The CDR3 consists of 15 residues. Per the germline V gene, CDR1 is MNHEY and CDR2 is SVGAGI. DNA for the CDR3: TGTGCCAGCAGTTACTCGAGGCAGACTGGAAACACCATATATTTT. Amino acids: CASSYSRQTGNTIYF.

The chain has TRBV9 and TRBJ1-1; D remains ambiguous. CDR1 SGDLS and CDR2 YYNGEE come from the germline V gene. Trimming pared 3 bases from V and 8 bases from J, leaving 14 bases between. This CDR3 has 13 amino acids. The CDR3 DNA follows: TGTGCCAGCAGCGCTATCCCGGAGGGAGAAGCTTTCTTT. This codes for CASSAIPEGEAFF.

The rearrangement uses TRBV15 and TRBJ2-5; D unresolved. In germline, CDR1 is LNHNV, CDR2 YYDKDF (reference sequence). The CDR3 totals 11 residues. Trimming took off 5 bases at V and 4 bases at J, with 5 bases between the two ends. CDR3 sequence (DNA): TGTGCCACCAGCCGAACAGAGACCCAGTACTTC. As protein: CATSRTETQYF.

This chain joins TRBV7-2 and TRBJ1-2; the D is unclear. This CDR3 has 14 residues. CDR1 is SGHTA, CDR2 FQGNSA, per germline. The V end lost 5 bases, the J end lost 4 bases, and 14 bases lay between the germline ends. In DNA, the CDR3 is TGTGCCAGCAGCCCTAACCATGGTGGCTATGGCTACACCTTC. It is translated as CASSPNHGGYGYTF.